This T cell receptor beta chain was identified during a study of T cell responses to AZD1222 COVID-19 vaccine. TCRdb keeps only in-frame clones here, not all; method: immunoSEQ multiplex PCR. The table records 100,000 to 150,000 clones, about nine tenths of them present only once. Overall study findings and caveats: Females made up more of the donors, who were largely white British, and clonal diversity may have come out too low. Baseline seropositivity occurred in only 5 to 7 AZD1222 recipients. Close to half of all spike-specific TCRs reportedly target regions of the variants that are unmutated.

Comments on this clone: Its antigen is undetermined.

The sequencing used peripheral blood, collected on day 0 of AZD1222 vaccination. This clonotype was sampled from an adult in good health.

As DNA, the CDR3 is TGTGCCAGCAGCAACCGCGGGGGGCCAGATACGCAGTATTTT. Residues: CASSNRGGPDTQYF. This chain connects TRBV7-3 to TRBJ2-3; 8 nucleotides agree with TRBD2. Germline V gene data show CDR1 as SGHTA and CDR2 as FQGTGA. The CDR3 runs to 14 residues. V shed 5 bases, J shed 4 bases, and the junction held 5 bases outside the gene matches.